This T cell receptor beta chain was obtained from a study of patients and donors after allogeneic stem cell transplantation. CDR3 length: 15 amino acids. Germline V gives CDR1 SGHTA, CDR2 FQGNSA. V lost 2 bases and J lost 4, with 14 bases in between. MiXCR was run by TCRdb on the RT-PCR reads, yielding one entry per CDR3 protein. The sample includes around 200,000 distinct CDR3 sequences, about 37% seen only once; the top ten take about 9.9%. Material: blood, either unsorted or a sorted T cell fraction (not recorded which). The sequence came from a human donor who was either an allogeneic HSCT recipient or a stem cell or donor lymphocyte infusion donor (not recorded which). It is not recorded whose cells these are; they may come from a transplant donor. This rearrangement joins TRBV7-2 to TRBJ1-2; D possibly corresponds to TRBD1 (6 bases). The CDR3 DNA reads TGTGCCAGCAGCTTATCACCCCAGGGGATCTATGGCTACACCTTC. This codes for CASSLSPQGIYGYTF.